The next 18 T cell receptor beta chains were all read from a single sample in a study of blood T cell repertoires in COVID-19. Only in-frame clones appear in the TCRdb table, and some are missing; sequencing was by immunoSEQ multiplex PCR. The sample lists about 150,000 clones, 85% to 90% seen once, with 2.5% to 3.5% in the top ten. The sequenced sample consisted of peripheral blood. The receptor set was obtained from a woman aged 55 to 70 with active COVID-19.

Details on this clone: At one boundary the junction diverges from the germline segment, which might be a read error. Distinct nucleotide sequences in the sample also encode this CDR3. The CDR3 coding sequence is TGTGCCAGCAGTTTGGTGTCACCGGGACAGGGTTTGTCAAATTCACCCCTCCACTTT. This encodes CASSLVSPGQGLSNSPLHF. The V call is TRBV5-4, the J call TRBJ1-6, with TRBD1 matching over 9 bases. In germline, CDR1 is SGHNT, CDR2 YYREEE (reference sequence). The CDR3 spans 19 residues.

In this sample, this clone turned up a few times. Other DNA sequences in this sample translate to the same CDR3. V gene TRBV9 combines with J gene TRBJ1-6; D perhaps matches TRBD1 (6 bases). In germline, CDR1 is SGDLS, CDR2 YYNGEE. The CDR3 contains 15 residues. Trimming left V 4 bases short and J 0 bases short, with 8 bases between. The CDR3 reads CASSSGDSYNSPLHF. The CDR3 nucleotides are TGTGCCAGCAGCTCAGGGGACTCCTATAATTCACCCCTCCACTTT.

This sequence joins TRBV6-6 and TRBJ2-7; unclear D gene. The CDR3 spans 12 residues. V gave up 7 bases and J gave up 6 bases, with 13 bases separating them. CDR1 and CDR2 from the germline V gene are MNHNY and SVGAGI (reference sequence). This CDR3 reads CASTHSNSEQYF. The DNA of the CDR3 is TGTGCCAGCACCCATAGTAATAGCGAGCAGTACTTC.

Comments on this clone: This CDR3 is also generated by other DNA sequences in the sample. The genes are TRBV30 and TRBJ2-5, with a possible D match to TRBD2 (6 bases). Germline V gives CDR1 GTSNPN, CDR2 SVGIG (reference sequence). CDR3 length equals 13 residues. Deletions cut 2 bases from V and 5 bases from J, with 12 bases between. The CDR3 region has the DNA TGTGCCTGGAGTTGGAGGGAGTTGGAGACCCAGTACTTC. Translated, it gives CAWSWRELETQYF. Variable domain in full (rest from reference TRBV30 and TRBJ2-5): SQTIHQWPATLVQPVGSPLSLECTVEGTSNPNLYWYRQAAGRGLQLLFYSVGIGQISSEVPQNLSASRPQDRQFILSSKKLLLSDSGFYLCAWSWRELETQYFGPGTRLLVL.

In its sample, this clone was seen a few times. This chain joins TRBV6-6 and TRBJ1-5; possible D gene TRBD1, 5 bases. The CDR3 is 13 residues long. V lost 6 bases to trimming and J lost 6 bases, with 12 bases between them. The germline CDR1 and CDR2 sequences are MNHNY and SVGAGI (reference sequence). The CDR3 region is CASSPYDSQPQHF. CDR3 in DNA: TGTGCCAGCAGCCCCTATGACAGTCAGCCCCAGCATTTT.

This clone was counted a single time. CDR3 in amino acids: CASSFQERGQAFF. The CDR3 DNA follows: TGTGCCAGCAGCTTTCAAGAAAGGGGGCAAGCTTTCTTT. The chain is built from TRBV7-2 and TRBJ1-1, with 7 bases matching TRBD1. J was trimmed by 9 bases and V by 3 bases; bases with no gene match: 7. CDR1 and CDR2 (germline): SGHTA, FQGNSA. The CDR3 extends over 13 amino acids. Full variable domain (outside the CDR3, taken from reference TRBV7-2 and TRBJ1-1): GAGVSQSPSNKVTEKGKDVELRCDPISGHTALYWYRQSLGQGLEFLIYFQGNSAPDKSGLPSDRFSAERTGGSVSTLTIQRTQQEDSAVYLCASSFQERGQAFFGQGTRLTVV.

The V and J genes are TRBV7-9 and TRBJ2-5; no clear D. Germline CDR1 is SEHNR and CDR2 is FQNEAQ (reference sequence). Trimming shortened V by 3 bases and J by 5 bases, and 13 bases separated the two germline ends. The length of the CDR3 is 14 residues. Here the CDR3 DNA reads TGTGCCAGCAGCTTGGGCAGTCTGTTCGAGACCCAGTACTTC. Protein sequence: CASSLGSLFETQYF.

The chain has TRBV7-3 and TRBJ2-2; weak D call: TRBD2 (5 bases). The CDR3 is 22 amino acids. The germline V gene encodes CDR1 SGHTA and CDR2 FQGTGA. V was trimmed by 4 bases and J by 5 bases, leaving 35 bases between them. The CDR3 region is CASSYKEGTPFSRGHPTGELFF. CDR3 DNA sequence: TGTGCCAGCAGCTATAAGGAAGGTACCCCTTTTTCCCGGGGTCATCCGACCGGGGAGCTGTTTTTT. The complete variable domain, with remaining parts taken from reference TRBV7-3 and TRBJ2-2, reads GAGVSQTPSNKVTEKGKYVELRCDPISGHTALYWYRQSLGQGPEFLIYFQGTGAADDSGLPNDRFFAVRPEGSVSTLKIQRTERGDSAVYLCASSYKEGTPFSRGHPTGELFFGEGSRLTVL.

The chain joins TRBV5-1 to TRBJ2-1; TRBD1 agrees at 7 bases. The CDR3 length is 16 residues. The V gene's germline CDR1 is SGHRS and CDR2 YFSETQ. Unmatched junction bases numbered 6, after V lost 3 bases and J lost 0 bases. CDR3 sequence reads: CASSSGQDLSYNEQFF. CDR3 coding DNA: TGCGCCAGCAGCTCTGGACAGGACCTCTCCTACAATGAGCAGTTCTTC.

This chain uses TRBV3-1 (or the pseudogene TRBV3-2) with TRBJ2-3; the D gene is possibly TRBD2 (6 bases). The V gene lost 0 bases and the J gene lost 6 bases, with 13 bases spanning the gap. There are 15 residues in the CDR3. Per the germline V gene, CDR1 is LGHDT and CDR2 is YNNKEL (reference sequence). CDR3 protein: CASSQDSRRGDTQYF. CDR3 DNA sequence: TGTGCCAGCAGCCAAGATAGTCGTCGGGGGGATACGCAGTATTTT.

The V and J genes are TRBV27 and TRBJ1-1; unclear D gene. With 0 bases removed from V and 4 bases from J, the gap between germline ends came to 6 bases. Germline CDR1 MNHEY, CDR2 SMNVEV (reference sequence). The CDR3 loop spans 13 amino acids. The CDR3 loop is CASSLSMATEAFF. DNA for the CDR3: TGTGCCAGCAGTTTATCAATGGCCACTGAAGCTTTCTTT.

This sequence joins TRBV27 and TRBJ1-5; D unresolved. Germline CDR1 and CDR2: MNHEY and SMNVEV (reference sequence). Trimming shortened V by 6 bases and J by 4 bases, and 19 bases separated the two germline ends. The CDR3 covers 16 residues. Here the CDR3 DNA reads TGTGCCAGCAGCTCCTCGCCTCCGGGTTTTAATCAGCCCCAGCATTTT. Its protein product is CASSSSPPGFNQPQHF.

The chain's CDR3 is CATRGSGTGGKRNTQYF. In DNA, the CDR3 is TGTGCCACCAGAGGGTCCGGGACAGGCGGCAAACGAAATACGCAGTATTTT. The chain employs TRBV24-1 and TRBJ2-3; 8 nucleotides agree with TRBD1. The CDR3 sequence is 17 residues long. Germline trimming cut 7 bases from V and 7 bases from J; bases unmatched to any gene: 18. CDR1 and CDR2 (germline): KGHDR, SFDVKD.

The CDR3 region is CASSIGTGNTEAFF. The CDR3 DNA reads TGTGCCAGTAGTATAGGAACAGGGAACACTGAAGCTTTCTTT. J is TRBJ1-1 and V is TRBV19, with D perhaps matching TRBD1 (5 bases). The CDR3 is 14 residues long. V was cut by 1 base and J by 1 base, with 7 bases left in between. Per germline, CDR1 LNHDA and CDR2 SQIVND (reference sequence).

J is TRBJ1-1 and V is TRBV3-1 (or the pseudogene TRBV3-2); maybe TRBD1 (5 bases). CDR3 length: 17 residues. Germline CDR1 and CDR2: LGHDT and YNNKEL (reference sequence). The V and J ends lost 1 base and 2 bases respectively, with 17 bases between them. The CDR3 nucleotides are TGTGCCAGCAGCCAAGCCTGGTCGGGGGGACGTAACACTGAAGCTTTCTTT. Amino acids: CASSQAWSGGRNTEAFF.

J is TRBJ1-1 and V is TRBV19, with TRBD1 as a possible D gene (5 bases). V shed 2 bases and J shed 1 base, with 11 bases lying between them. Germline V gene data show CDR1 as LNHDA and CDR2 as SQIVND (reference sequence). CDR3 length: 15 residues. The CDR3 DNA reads TGTGCCAGTAGTATAAGTCGACAGCCGAACACTGAAGCTTTCTTT. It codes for CASSISRQPNTEAFF. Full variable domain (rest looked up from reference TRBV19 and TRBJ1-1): DGGITQSPKYLFRKEGQNVTLSCEQNLNHDAMYWYRQDPGQGLRLIYYSQIVNDFQKGDIAEGYSVSREKKESFPLTVTSAQKNPTAFYLCASSISRQPNTEAFFGQGTRLTVV.

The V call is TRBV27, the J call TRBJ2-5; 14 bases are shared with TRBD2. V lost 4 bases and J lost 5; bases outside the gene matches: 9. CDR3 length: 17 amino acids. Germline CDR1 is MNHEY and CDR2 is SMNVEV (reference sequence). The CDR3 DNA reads TGTGCCAGCAGTTGGACCGGGACTAGCGGGAGTTTGGAGACCCAGTACTTC. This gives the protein CASSWTGTSGSLETQYF.

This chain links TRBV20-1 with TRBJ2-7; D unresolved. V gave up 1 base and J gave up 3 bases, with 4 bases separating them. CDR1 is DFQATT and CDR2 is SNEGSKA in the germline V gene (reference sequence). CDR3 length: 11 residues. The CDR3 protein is CSARVYYEQYF. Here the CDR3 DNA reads TGCAGTGCTAGAGTATACTACGAGCAGTACTTC.